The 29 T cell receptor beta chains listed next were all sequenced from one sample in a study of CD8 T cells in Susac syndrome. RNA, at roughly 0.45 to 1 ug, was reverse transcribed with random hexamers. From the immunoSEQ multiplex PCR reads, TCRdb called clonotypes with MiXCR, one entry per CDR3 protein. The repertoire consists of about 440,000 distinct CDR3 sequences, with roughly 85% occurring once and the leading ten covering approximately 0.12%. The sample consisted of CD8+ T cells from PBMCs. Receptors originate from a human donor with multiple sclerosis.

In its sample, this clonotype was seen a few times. CDR3 in DNA: TGTGCCAGCAGGTTTACTAGCGGTAACACCTACAATGAGCAGTTCTTC. Its protein is CASRFTSGNTYNEQFF. The V call is TRBV6-5, the J call TRBJ2-1; TRBD2 matches 8 bases. The CDR3 is made up of 16 amino acids. Germline CDR1 reads MNHEY; CDR2 reads SVGAGI. The V segment lost 6 bases and the J segment 2 bases; nucleotides outside the gene matches: 9.

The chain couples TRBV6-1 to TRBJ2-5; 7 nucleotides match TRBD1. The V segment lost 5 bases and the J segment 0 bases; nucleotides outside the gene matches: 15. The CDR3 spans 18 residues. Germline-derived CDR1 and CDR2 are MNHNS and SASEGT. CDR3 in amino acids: CASSQILQGTKYQETQYF. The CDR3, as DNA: TGTGCCAGCAGTCAGATCTTACAGGGGACCAAGTACCAAGAGACCCAGTACTTC.

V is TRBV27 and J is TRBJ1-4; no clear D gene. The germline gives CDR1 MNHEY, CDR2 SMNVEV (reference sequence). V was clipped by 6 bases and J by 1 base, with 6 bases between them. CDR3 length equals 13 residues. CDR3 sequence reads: CASRGITNEKLFF. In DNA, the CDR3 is TGTGCCAGCAGGGGGATAACTAATGAAAAACTGTTTTTT.

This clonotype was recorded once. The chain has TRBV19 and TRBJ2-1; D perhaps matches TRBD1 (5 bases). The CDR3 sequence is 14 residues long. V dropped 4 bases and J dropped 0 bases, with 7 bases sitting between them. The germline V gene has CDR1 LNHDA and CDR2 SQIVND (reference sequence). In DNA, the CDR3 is TGTGCCAGTAGTAAGGGGAACTCCTACAATGAGCAGTTCTTC. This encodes CASSKGNSYNEQFF.

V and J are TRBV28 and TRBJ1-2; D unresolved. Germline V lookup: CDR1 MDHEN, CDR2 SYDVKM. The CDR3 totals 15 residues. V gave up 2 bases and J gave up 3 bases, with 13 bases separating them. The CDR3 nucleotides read TGTGCCAGCAGTTTACCAAGACAAGGTTACTATGGCTACACCTTC. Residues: CASSLPRQGYYGYTF.

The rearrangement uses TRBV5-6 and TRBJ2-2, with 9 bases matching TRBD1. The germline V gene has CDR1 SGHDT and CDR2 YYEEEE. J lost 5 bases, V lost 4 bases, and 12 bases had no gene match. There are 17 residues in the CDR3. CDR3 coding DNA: TGTGCCAGCAGCCCGTTCTTGGGACAGGGATTTACCGGGGAGCTGTTTTTT. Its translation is CASSPFLGQGFTGELFF.

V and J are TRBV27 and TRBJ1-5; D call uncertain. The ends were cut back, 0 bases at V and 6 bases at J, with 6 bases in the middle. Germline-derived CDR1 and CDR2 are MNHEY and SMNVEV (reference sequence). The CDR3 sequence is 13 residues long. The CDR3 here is CASSLSVTQPQHF. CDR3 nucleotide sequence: TGTGCCAGCAGTTTATCCGTTACTCAGCCCCAGCATTTT.

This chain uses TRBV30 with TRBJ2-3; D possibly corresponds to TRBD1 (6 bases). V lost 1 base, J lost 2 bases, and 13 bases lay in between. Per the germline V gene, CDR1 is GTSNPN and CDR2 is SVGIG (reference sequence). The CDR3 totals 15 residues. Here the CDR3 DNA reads TGTGCCTGGAGTGCGGTGGGGGCTTCCACAGATACGCAGTATTTT. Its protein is CAWSAVGASTDTQYF.

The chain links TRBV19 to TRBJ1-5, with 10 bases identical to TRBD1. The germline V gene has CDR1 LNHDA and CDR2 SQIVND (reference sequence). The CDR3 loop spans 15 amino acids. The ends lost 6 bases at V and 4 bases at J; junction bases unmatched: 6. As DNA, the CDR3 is TGTGCCAGTAGCCTGGGACAGGGGTTAAATCAGCCCCAGCATTTT. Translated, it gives CASSLGQGLNQPQHF.

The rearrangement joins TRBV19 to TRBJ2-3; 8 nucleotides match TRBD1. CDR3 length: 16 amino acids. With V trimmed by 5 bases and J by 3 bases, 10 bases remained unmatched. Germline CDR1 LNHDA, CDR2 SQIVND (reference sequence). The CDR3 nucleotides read TGTGCCAGTAGTTCACCTGACAGGGGAAGGACAGATACGCAGTATTTT. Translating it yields CASSSPDRGRTDTQYF.

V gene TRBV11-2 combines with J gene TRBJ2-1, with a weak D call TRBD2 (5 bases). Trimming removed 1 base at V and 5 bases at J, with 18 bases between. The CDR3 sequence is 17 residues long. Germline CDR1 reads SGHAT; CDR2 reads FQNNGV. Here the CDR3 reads CASSLGSRRRLDNEQFF. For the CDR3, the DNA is TGTGCCAGCAGCTTAGGGTCTCGGAGGAGGTTGGACAATGAGCAGTTCTTC. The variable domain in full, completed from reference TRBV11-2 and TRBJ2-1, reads EAGVAQSPRYKIIEKRQSVAFWCNPISGHATLYWYQQILGQGPKLLIQFQNNGVVDDSQLPKDRFSAERLKGVDSTLKIQPAKLEDSAVYLCASSLGSRRRLDNEQFFGPGTRLTVL.

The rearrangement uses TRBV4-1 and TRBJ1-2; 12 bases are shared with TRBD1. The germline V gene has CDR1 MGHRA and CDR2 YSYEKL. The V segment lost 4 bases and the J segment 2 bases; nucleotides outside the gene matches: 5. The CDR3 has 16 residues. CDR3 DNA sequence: TGCGCCAGCAGCCTCCAGGGGACAGGGGGCAACTATGGCTACACCTTC. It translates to CASSLQGTGGNYGYTF.

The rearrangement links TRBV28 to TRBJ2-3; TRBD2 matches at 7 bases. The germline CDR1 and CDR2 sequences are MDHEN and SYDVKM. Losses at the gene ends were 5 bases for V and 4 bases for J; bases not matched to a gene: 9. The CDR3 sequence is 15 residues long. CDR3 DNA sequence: TGTGCCAGCAGTGGCCCCGGGGGGAATGCAGATACGCAGTATTTT. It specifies CASSGPGGNADTQYF.

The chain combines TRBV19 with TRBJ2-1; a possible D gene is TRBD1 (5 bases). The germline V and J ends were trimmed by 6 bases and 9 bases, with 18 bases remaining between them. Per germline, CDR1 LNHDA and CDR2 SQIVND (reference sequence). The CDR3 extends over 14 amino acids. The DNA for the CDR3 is TGTGCCAGTAGGCCAGGGATCTTAGACGGTGAGCAGTTCTTC. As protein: CASRPGILDGEQFF.

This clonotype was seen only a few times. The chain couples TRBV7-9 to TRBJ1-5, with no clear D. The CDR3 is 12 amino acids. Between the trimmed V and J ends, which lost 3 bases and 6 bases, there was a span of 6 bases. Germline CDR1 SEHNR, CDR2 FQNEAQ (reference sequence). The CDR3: CASSLGAQPQHF. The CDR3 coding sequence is TGTGCCAGCAGCTTGGGTGCTCAGCCCCAGCATTTT.

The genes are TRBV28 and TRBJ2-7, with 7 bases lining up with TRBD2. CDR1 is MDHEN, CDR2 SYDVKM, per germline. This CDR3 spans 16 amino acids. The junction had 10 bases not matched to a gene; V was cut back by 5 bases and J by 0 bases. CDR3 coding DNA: TGTGCCAGCAGTGCCCCGGGGGAGGGGTCCTCCTACGAGCAGTACTTC. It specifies CASSAPGEGSSYEQYF.

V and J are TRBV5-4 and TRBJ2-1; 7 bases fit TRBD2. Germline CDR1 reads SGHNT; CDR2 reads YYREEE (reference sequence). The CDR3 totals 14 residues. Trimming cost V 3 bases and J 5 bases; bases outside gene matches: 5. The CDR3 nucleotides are TGTGCCAGCAGCTCGACTAGCATCGACAATGAGCAGTTCTTC. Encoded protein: CASSSTSIDNEQFF.

In DNA form, the CDR3 reads TGTGCCAGCAGCTTTGGGGAGTATGGGGAGCAGTTCTTC. Translating gives CASSFGEYGEQFF. V usage is TRBV7-9 and J usage is TRBJ2-1, with D possibly being TRBD2 (5 bases). With 3 bases removed from V and 10 bases from J, the gap between germline ends came to 13 bases. Germline CDR1 reads SEHNR; CDR2 reads FQNEAQ (reference sequence). CDR3 length equals 13 residues.

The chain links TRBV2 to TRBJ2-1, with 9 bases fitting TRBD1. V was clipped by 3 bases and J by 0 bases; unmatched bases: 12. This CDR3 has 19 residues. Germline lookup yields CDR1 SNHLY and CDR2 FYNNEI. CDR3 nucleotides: TGTGCCAGCAGTGACTCGGGACAGGGCCCCTCAAGCTCCTACAATGAGCAGTTCTTC. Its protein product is CASSDSGQGPSSSYNEQFF.

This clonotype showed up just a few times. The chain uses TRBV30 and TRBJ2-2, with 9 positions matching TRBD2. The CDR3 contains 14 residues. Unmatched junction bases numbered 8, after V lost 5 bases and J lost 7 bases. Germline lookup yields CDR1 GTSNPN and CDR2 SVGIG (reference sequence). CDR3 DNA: TGTGCCTGGGGGGAAGGGACTAGCAACGGGGAGCTGTTTTTT. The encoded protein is CAWGEGTSNGELFF.

The CDR3 DNA reads as TGCGCCAGCAGCCAAGATCCCGTTCAGGGAAGGCAGTACTTC. Residues: CASSQDPVQGRQYF. The genes are TRBV4-1 and TRBJ2-7; a weak D match, TRBD1 (5 bases). The germline V gene encodes CDR1 MGHRA and CDR2 YSYEKL. Trimming removed 0 bases from V and 9 bases from J, with 15 bases in between. CDR3 size: 14 residues.

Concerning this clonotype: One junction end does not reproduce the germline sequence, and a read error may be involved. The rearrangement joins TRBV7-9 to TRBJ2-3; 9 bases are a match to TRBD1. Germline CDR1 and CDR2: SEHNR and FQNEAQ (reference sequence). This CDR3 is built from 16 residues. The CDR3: CASRATGTGYTGTQYF. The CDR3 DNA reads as TGTGCCAGCAGAGCCACCGGGACAGGGTATACAGGTACGCAGTATTTT.

The CDR3 region is CASSYLTPGQPIANYGYTF. The CDR3 nucleotides read TGTGCCAGCAGTTACCTTACCCCGGGACAGCCCATAGCAAACTATGGCTACACCTTC. V is TRBV6-5 and J is TRBJ1-2; TRBD1 matches 7 bases. Germline V gives CDR1 MNHEY, CDR2 SVGAGI. The V gene end was trimmed by 2 bases and the J gene end by 2 bases; junction bases not matched to a gene: 17. The CDR3 is 19 amino acids.

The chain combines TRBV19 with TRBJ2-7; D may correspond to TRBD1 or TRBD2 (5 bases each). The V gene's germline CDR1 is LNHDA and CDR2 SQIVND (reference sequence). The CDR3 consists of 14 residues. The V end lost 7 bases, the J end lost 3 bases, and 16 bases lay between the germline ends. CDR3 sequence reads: CASTQRGADYEQYF. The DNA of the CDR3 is TGTGCCAGTACCCAAAGAGGGGCCGACTACGAGCAGTACTTC.

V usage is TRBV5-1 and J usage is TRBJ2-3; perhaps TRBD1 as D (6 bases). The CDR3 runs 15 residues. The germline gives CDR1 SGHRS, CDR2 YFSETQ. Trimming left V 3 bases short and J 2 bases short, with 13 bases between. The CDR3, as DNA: TGCGCCAGCAGCTCTACAGGGCTCTCCACAGATACGCAGTATTTT. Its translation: CASSSTGLSTDTQYF.

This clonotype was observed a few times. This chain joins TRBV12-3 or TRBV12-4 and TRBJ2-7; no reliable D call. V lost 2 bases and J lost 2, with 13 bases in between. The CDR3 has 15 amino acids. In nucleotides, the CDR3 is TGTGCCAGCAGTTTAACCTCAGGAGCCACCTACGAGCAGTACTTC. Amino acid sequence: CASSLTSGATYEQYF.

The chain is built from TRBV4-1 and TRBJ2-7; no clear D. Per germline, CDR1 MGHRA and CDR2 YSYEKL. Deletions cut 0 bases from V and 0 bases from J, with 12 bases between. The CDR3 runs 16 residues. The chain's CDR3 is CASSQESLRDSYEQYF. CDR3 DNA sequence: TGCGCCAGCAGCCAAGAAAGTCTGAGAGACTCCTACGAGCAGTACTTC.

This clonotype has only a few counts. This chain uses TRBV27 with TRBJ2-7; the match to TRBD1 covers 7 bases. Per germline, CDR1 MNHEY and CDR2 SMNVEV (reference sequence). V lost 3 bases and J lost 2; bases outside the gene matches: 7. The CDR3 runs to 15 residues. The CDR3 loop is CASSLAGTETYEQYF. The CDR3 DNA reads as TGTGCCAGCAGTTTGGCCGGGACAGAGACCTACGAGCAGTACTTC.

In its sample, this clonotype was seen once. CDR3: CASSLGGSFRYNEQFF. The CDR3 DNA sequence: TGTGCCAGCAGCTTGGGGGGCTCCTTTAGATACAATGAGCAGTTCTTC. The chain couples TRBV5-8 to TRBJ2-1; D perhaps matches TRBD1 (5 bases). Per the germline V gene, CDR1 is SGHTS and CDR2 is YDEGEE. The CDR3 sequence is 16 residues long. Trimming took 0 bases from V and 4 from J, leaving 14 bases between them.